Below, one T cell receptor (beta chain) is given with its context. Antigen specificity is unknown. These data are taken from a study of CD8+ T cells in alopecia areata. Noted treatment: oral pan-JAK inhibitor, 5-10 mg twice daily. Broader study findings: Persistence of many expanded lesional clones was seen in scalp and blood during tofacitinib.

The CDR3 has 13 residues. Trimming removed 0 bases from V and 4 bases from J, with 9 bases in between. Germline CDR1 and CDR2: GTSNPN and SVGIG (reference sequence). Following extraction, RNA underwent reverse transcription to cDNA, which served as the sequencing template. Clones were read by immunoSEQ multiplex PCR, and TCRdb kept only the in-frame ones, dropping some. The table records some 150,000 clones, less than 70% of them present only once. This TCR was sampled from a human donor with alopecia areata. This chain joins TRBV30 and TRBJ1-1; D is unresolved. This specimen was CD8+ T cells sorted from blood, taken at week 4, from a patient treated with tofacitinib. The CDR3 region is CAWSVLAGTEAFF. The CDR3 bases are TGTGCCTGGAGTGTACTGGCGGGCACTGAAGCTTTCTTT.